The rows below give T cell receptor beta chains drawn from one sample of a study of shared T cell receptors in the human thymus. Libraries were prepared by immunoSEQ multiplex PCR; TCRdb keeps only in-frame clonotypes and omits some of them. This sample has roughly 660,000 clones, with roughly 90% found just once. Separately, the same data were catalogued under a study of human thymus T cells.

The sample comprised thymocytes. Receptors were obtained from a boy in the first two years of life with a congenital heart defect. Each CDR3 is given with its conserved first and last residue.

>TRBV7-9
CASSAAQGSGYTF
>TRBV7-9
CASSLSRDRVQTQYF
>TRBV10-2
CASSEVGRLAKNIQYF
>TRBV10-3
CATLTDTNTEAFF
>TRBV11-3
CASSLDRGGRRTEAFF
>TRBV5-4
CASSPLPGLAGYSYEQYF
>TRBV15
CATSRRTSGPSYEQYF
>TRBV14
CASSQVSSYNEQFF
>TRBV15
CATMGQHYGYTF
>TRBV9
CASSAYGTGGIYEQYF
>TRBV7-6
CASSPQDRDHQPQHF
>TRBV6-4
CASSDSQGNTEAFF
>TRBV10-2
CASSDRVRAGIRGNQPQHF
>TRBV19
CASSPGQGLRTGELFF
>TRBV18
CASSPHTSGISYEQYF
>TRBV10-3
CAISEGSGRRFNEQFF
>TRBV4-1
CASSQAQVGDLRTEAFF
>TRBV4-3
CASSPRQGSYNEQFF
>TRBV6-6
CASSRREGETQYF
>TRBV4-1
CASSHGLGGAFF
>TRBV7-3
CASSHTRRLDRRELFF
>TRBV4-2
CASSQDRSRRGGTGELFF
>TRBV10-1
CASSESLGDYYNEQFF
>TRBV6-6
CASILDRGPTNEQFF
>TRBV27
CASSPRPTTRRGYGYTF
>TRBV19
CASRDRVLVSNQPQHF
>TRBV30
CAWTSSGRANTGELFF
>TRBV21-1
CASSDRGNQPQHF
>TRBV10-1
CASSEGGKGEETQYF